This T cell receptor beta chain was sequenced for a study of blood T cell repertoires in COVID-19. Sequencing used immunoSEQ multiplex PCR; TCRdb keeps in-frame clones, though not all of them. This table holds about 130,000 clones, around 89% found once. Germline V lookup: CDR1 SGDLS, CDR2 YYNGEE. Trimming took off 4 bases at V and 3 bases at J, with 13 bases between the two ends. The CDR3 contains 14 residues. The sample was peripheral blood. J is TRBJ2-5 and V is TRBV9; weak D call: TRBD2 (5 bases). This TCR was recovered from a man between 60 and 75 years old with COVID-19, enrolled during active disease. CDR3 in DNA: TGTGCCAGCAGCTCACGACTGGGAGAAGAGACCCAGTACTTC. Amino acids: CASSSRLGEETQYF.